These T cell receptor beta chains were read from a single sample in a study of T cells in tumors after PD-1 blockade. Generated by immunoSEQ multiplex PCR, the TCRdb table keeps only in-frame clones and is missing some. This table holds 45,000 to 60,000 clones, approximately 79% found once. The source was PBMCs, collected before anti-PD-1 therapy. The origin of the receptors is a human donor with advanced basal cell or squamous cell carcinoma (not recorded which). The CDR3 runs from the conserved cysteine through the conserved F or W. The D gene is left open where the match is weak. Clone size, where shown, is once, few, many, or a class for clones that have expanded.

>medium-sized|-|TRBV10-1|TRBJ2-7
TGCGCCAGCAGTGATTATTGGACTGGCGAGCAGTACTTC
CASSDYWTGEQYF
>-|-|TRBV6-2/TRBV6-3|TRBJ1-3
TGTGCCAGCAGTTATGACCCCGGGAGGCCGGGTGGAAACACCATATATTTT
CASSYDPGRPGGNTIYF
>-|-|TRBV18|TRBJ2-5
TGTGCCAGCTCCCCGGGGGAAGAGACCCAGTACTTC
CASSPGEETQYF
>-|TRBD1|TRBV28|TRBJ1-4
TGTGCCAGCAGCCAGGGGGGAACTAATGAAAAACTGTTTTTT
CASSQGGTNEKLFF
>few|TRBD2|TRBV14|TRBJ2-7
TGTGCCAGCAGCCGTGGGGGGAGCGGGGTCTCGAGCGAGCAGTACTTC
CASSRGGSGVSSEQYF
>-|TRBD2|TRBV5-4|TRBJ2-1
TGTGCCAGCAGCTTTGCGGGGGGGGCCTACAATGAGCAGTTCTTC
CASSFAGGAYNEQFF
>-|TRBD1|TRBV11-3|TRBJ2-6
TGTGCCAGCAGCTTAGAGGCAGGGGGCCATCTCAGCTCTGGGGCCAACGTCCTGACTTTC
CASSLEAGGHLSSGANVLTF
>-|TRBD2|TRBV4-1|TRBJ2-5
TGCGCCAGCAGCCCTTTAACTAGCGGGAGAGATGAGACCCAGTACTTC
CASSPLTSGRDETQYF
>once|-|TRBV28|TRBJ1-5
TGTGCCACCCAGACAGCGTTCAGTCAGCCCCAGCATTTT
CATQTAFSQPQHF
>-|-|TRBV2|TRBJ2-1
TGTGCCAGCAGTGACACCGCATACAATGAGCAGTTCTTC
CASSDTAYNEQFF
>-|TRBD1|TRBV2|TRBJ2-1
TGTGCCAGCACCGCACAGGGGCTTAATGAGCAGTTCTTC
CASTAQGLNEQFF
>few|-|TRBV11-3|TRBJ2-7
TGTGCCAGCAGCGCCAGCTACGAGCAGTACTTC
CASSASYEQYF
>-|-|TRBV7-9|TRBJ1-2
TGTGCCAGCAGCGGCAGGGGTTGGGGCTACACCTTC
CASSGRGWGYTF
>-|TRBD1|TRBV28|TRBJ2-7
TGTGCCAGCAGACCTGGGACAGTTCTAGAGCAGTACTTC
CASRPGTVLEQYF
>-|-|TRBV12-5|TRBJ2-7
TGTGCTAGTGGCCCTTCCTTAATGGGGGCACTCTACGAGCAGTACTTC
CASGPSLMGALYEQYF
>once|-|TRBV10-3|TRBJ2-6
TGTGCCATACAGGGCTCTGGGGCCAACGTCCTGACTTTC
CAIQGSGANVLTF
>-|TRBD1|TRBV5-4|TRBJ2-5
TGTGCCAGCAGCGCAGGGGGTCCCCTTACGCTACAAGAGACCCAGTACTTC
CASSAGGPLTLQETQYF
>once|-|TRBV28|TRBJ2-5
TGTGCCAGCAGCCTCGAGGACTACCAGACCCAGTACTTC
CASSLEDYQTQYF
>many|TRBD2|TRBV7-9|TRBJ2-7
TGTGCCAGCAGCTTAATCACTAGCGGATCCTACGAGCAGTACTTC
CASSLITSGSYEQYF
>-|-|TRBV2|TRBJ1-2
TGTGCCAGCAGTCCGCGGGTCGGAGGGGGCTACACCTTC
CASSPRVGGGYTF
>-|-|TRBV10-3|TRBJ2-1
TGTGCCATCAGTGAGTCGAGGGGGGGGGTGAATGAGCAGTTCTTC
CAISESRGGVNEQFF
>-|-|TRBV5-1|TRBJ1-1
TGCGCCAGCAGCTTGGCCACCGCGAACACTGAAGCTTTCTTT
CASSLATANTEAFF